Shown below are 14 T cell receptor beta chains from a single sample sequenced in a study of blood T cell repertoires in COVID-19. TCRdb keeps only in-frame clones here, not all; method: immunoSEQ multiplex PCR. The table shows roughly 300,000 clones, with about 85% occurring only once. The sequencing input was PBMCs or T cells enriched from blood (not recorded which). These receptors were obtained from a woman aged 50 to 65 who had recovered from COVID-19.

The rearrangement uses TRBV27 and TRBJ1-6; 7 bases match TRBD1. This CDR3 is built from 15 residues. Germline loops: CDR1 MNHEY, CDR2 SMNVEV (reference sequence). V was clipped by 6 bases and J by 8 bases; unmatched bases: 10. The CDR3 reads CASRSNRGRDSPLHF. As DNA, the CDR3 is TGTGCCAGCAGATCAAACAGGGGAAGGGATTCACCCCTCCACTTT.

This chain links TRBV29-1 with TRBJ2-5; D is undetermined. Germline V lookup: CDR1 SQVTM, CDR2 ANQGSEA. Deletions cut 6 bases from V and 4 bases from J, with 9 bases between. The CDR3 runs 11 residues. CDR3 residues: CSVPSGETQYF. CDR3 DNA: TGCAGCGTCCCCAGTGGAGAGACCCAGTACTTC.

The gene calls are TRBV28 and TRBJ2-5, with D hard to call. Trimming pared 2 bases from V and 9 bases from J, leaving 7 bases between. Per germline, CDR1 MDHEN and CDR2 SYDVKM. The CDR3 is 11 residues long. The CDR3 DNA follows: TGTGCCAGCAGTTTAGGCCGGGCCCAGTACTTC. Its protein is CASSLGRAQYF.

This clone occurred once. This chain uses TRBV10-2 with TRBJ1-2; 8 nucleotides agree with TRBD1. Germline V gene sequence: CDR1 WSHSY, CDR2 SAAADI. CDR3 length equals 14 residues. V dropped 2 bases and J dropped 8; count of bases not matched to a gene: 7. The CDR3 loop reads CASSETRTGRGYTF. CDR3 nucleotides: TGCGCCAGCAGTGAGACAAGGACAGGGAGGGGCTACACCTTC.

This clone was seen a few times. V usage is TRBV27 and J usage is TRBJ2-7; 12 bases match TRBD2. CDR1 and CDR2 (germline): MNHEY, SMNVEV (reference sequence). V lost 5 bases to trimming and J lost 6 bases; unmatched junction nucleotides: 11. The CDR3 loop spans 16 amino acids. CDR3 in DNA: TGTGCCAGCAGTCCCCGGATGACTAGCGGGAGCACCGAGCAGTACTTC. Protein: CASSPRMTSGSTEQYF.

The CDR3 is CASSSTGQETQYF. The CDR3 DNA reads as TGTGCCAGCAGCTCGACAGGCCAAGAGACCCAGTACTTC. The genes are TRBV5-8 and TRBJ2-5; tentatively, D is TRBD1 (6 bases). Trimming cost V 3 bases and J 1 base, with 7 bases left between them. The CDR3 runs 13 residues. Germline CDR1 reads SGHTS; CDR2 reads YDEGEE.

The gene calls are TRBV18 and TRBJ2-3; D is perhaps TRBD1 (6 bases). Trimming shortened V by 3 bases and J by 0 bases, and 10 bases separated the two germline ends. The CDR3 consists of 15 residues. The germline gives CDR1 KGHSH, CDR2 LQKENI. The CDR3 protein is CASSPGQASTDTQYF. CDR3 in DNA: TGTGCCAGCTCACCGGGACAAGCTAGCACAGATACGCAGTATTTT.

This clone is a singleton in its sample. The rearrangement links TRBV5-1 to TRBJ2-2; 13 bases agree with TRBD2. The CDR3 totals 17 residues. The germline V gene has CDR1 SGHRS and CDR2 YFSETQ. Losses at the gene ends were 0 bases for V and 7 bases for J; bases not matched to a gene: 6. The CDR3 region has the DNA TGCGCCAGCAGCTTGGGGACTAGCGGGAGAGCGATCGGGGAGCTGTTTTTT. This codes for CASSLGTSGRAIGELFF.

The chain couples TRBV30 to TRBJ1-3; D possibly corresponds to TRBD1 (6 bases). The V and J ends lost 3 bases and 0 bases respectively, with 9 bases between them. CDR1 is GTSNPN and CDR2 is SVGIG in the germline V gene (reference sequence). CDR3 length: 14 residues. The CDR3 DNA follows: TGTGCCTGGAGCCGGGACAACTCTGGAAACACCATATATTTT. Its protein product is CAWSRDNSGNTIYF.

This chain links TRBV5-5 with TRBJ2-4; 7 bases match TRBD1. Germline V gene sequence: CDR1 SGHKS, CDR2 YYEKEE (reference sequence). V was clipped by 1 base and J by 10 bases; unmatched bases: 11. The CDR3 runs 15 residues. Here the CDR3 DNA reads TGTGCCAGCAGCTTGTTGGGACAGTCTCATGGGATTCAGTACTTC. It translates to CASSLLGQSHGIQYF.

The V call is TRBV5-6, the J call TRBJ2-1, with D perhaps matching TRBD2 (5 bases). The V end was cut by 1 base, the J end by 16 bases, with 18 bases between. This CDR3 has 13 residues. Looked up from germline, CDR1 is SGHDT and CDR2 is YYEEEE. This CDR3 reads CASSLRGVGNYFF. In nucleotides, the CDR3 is TGTGCCAGCAGCTTGCGGGGAGTCGGGAACTATTTCTTC.

The chain links TRBV30 to TRBJ2-2; 9 positions match TRBD2. J gave up 6 bases and V 4 bases, and 6 bases lay outside the gene matches. CDR1 and CDR2 from the germline V gene are GTSNPN and SVGIG (reference sequence). The CDR3 has 14 residues. The chain's CDR3 is CAWTSGMEAGELFF. CDR3 in DNA: TGTGCCTGGACTAGCGGGATGGAGGCCGGGGAGCTGTTTTTT. Full variable domain (missing parts from reference TRBV30 and TRBJ2-2): SQTIHQWPATLVQPVGSPLSLECTVEGTSNPNLYWYRQAAGRGLQLLFYSVGIGQISSEVPQNLSASRPQDRQFILSSKKLLLSDSGFYLCAWTSGMEAGELFFGEGSRLTVL.

The chain is built from TRBV15 and TRBJ2-2; 11 bases agree with TRBD2. V lost 5 bases, J lost 1 base, and 3 bases stayed unmatched. The CDR3 extends over 16 amino acids. Germline V CDR1 and CDR2: LNHNV, YYDKDF (reference sequence). The CDR3 loop is CATSVAGGRNTGELFF. CDR3 nucleotides: TGTGCCACCAGCGTAGCGGGAGGGCGGAACACCGGGGAGCTGTTTTTT.

This rearrangement joins TRBV10-3 to TRBJ2-2; 11 bases align to TRBD2. V lost 10 bases to trimming and J lost 4 bases; unmatched junction nucleotides: 8. This CDR3 region has 15 residues. Looked up from germline, CDR1 is ENHRY and CDR2 is SYGVKD. CDR3 loop: CASQGTSGATGELFF. For the CDR3, the DNA is TGTGCCAGCCAAGGGACTAGCGGCGCCACCGGGGAGCTGTTTTTT.